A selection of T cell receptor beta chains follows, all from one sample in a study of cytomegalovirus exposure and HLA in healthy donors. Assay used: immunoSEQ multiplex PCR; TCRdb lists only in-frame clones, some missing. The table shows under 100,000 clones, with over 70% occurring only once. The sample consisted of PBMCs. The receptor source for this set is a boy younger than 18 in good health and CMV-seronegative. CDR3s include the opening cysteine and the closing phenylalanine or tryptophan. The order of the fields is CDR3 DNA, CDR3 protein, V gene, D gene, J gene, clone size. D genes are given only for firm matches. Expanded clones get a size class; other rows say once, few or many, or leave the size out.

cdr3_nt: TGCGCCAGCAGCCAAGAGGGCATTGACAATCAGCCCCAGCATTTT; cdr3_aa: CASSQEGIDNQPQHF; v_call: TRBV4-1; d_call: -; j_call: TRBJ1-5; clone_size: -
cdr3_nt: TGTGCCAGCCAGGCGAACACTGAAGCTTTCTTT; cdr3_aa: CASQANTEAFF; v_call: TRBV28; d_call: -; j_call: TRBJ1-1; clone_size: -
cdr3_nt: TGCGCCAGCAGTCAAAGGGAGCAGGGGGTTATTGGAAACACCATATATTTT; cdr3_aa: CASSQREQGVIGNTIYF; v_call: TRBV23-1; d_call: TRBD1; j_call: TRBJ1-3; clone_size: -
cdr3_nt: TGTGCCAGCAGTTTATCAACAGGGGGTGAGACCCAGTACTTC; cdr3_aa: CASSLSTGGETQYF; v_call: TRBV27; d_call: TRBD1; j_call: TRBJ2-5; clone_size: -
cdr3_nt: TGTGCCAGCTCACCCGGACAGGGGAGAAGTGAGCAGTTCTTC; cdr3_aa: CASSPGQGRSEQFF; v_call: TRBV18; d_call: TRBD1; j_call: TRBJ2-1; clone_size: -
cdr3_nt: TGTGCCAGCAGCTTTCAGGTGAACACTGAAGCTTTCTTT; cdr3_aa: CASSFQVNTEAFF; v_call: TRBV7-9; d_call: -; j_call: TRBJ1-1; clone_size: -
cdr3_nt: TGCGCCAGCAGCCAGGACATAAGGGGTCTACAGCCCCAGCATTTT; cdr3_aa: CASSQDIRGLQPQHF; v_call: TRBV4-3; d_call: -; j_call: TRBJ1-5; clone_size: -
cdr3_nt: TGCGCCAGCAGCCAAGTAAGGGGGACTGAAGCTTTCTTT; cdr3_aa: CASSQVRGTEAFF; v_call: TRBV4-3; d_call: -; j_call: TRBJ1-1; clone_size: few
cdr3_nt: TGTGCCAGCAGTGAAGCGCACAGGACAGGGGGGAATTCACCCCTCCACTTT; cdr3_aa: CASSEAHRTGGNSPLHF; v_call: TRBV6-1; d_call: TRBD1; j_call: TRBJ1-6; clone_size: -
cdr3_nt: TGTGCCAGCAGAGCCGGGACACTTTTCATGCTGGATAATTCACCCCTCCACTTT; cdr3_aa: CASRAGTLFMLDNSPLHF; v_call: TRBV2; d_call: -; j_call: TRBJ1-6; clone_size: -
cdr3_nt: TGTGCCAGCACCAGGGGGAACACCGGGGAGCTGTTTTTT; cdr3_aa: CASTRGNTGELFF; v_call: TRBV27; d_call: -; j_call: TRBJ2-2; clone_size: -
cdr3_nt: TGCGCCAGCAGCCAAGTTTCTAGCGGGGGGGCAAATGAGCAGTTCTTC; cdr3_aa: CASSQVSSGGANEQFF; v_call: TRBV4-3; d_call: TRBD2; j_call: TRBJ2-1; clone_size: -
cdr3_nt: TGTGCCAGCAGCGCCATGGGCAGGGATGATGAAAAACTGTTTTTT; cdr3_aa: CASSAMGRDDEKLFF; v_call: TRBV9; d_call: -; j_call: TRBJ1-4; clone_size: -
cdr3_nt: TGTGCCAGCAGCTTAGACCGGGACAGGGGCGGGGTGAACACTGAAGCTTTCTTT; cdr3_aa: CASSLDRDRGGVNTEAFF; v_call: TRBV7-9; d_call: TRBD1; j_call: TRBJ1-1; clone_size: -
cdr3_nt: TGTGCCAGCAGGCTAGGGGCAGGGAGCAATCAGCCCCAGCATTTT; cdr3_aa: CASRLGAGSNQPQHF; v_call: TRBV6-5; d_call: -; j_call: TRBJ1-5; clone_size: -